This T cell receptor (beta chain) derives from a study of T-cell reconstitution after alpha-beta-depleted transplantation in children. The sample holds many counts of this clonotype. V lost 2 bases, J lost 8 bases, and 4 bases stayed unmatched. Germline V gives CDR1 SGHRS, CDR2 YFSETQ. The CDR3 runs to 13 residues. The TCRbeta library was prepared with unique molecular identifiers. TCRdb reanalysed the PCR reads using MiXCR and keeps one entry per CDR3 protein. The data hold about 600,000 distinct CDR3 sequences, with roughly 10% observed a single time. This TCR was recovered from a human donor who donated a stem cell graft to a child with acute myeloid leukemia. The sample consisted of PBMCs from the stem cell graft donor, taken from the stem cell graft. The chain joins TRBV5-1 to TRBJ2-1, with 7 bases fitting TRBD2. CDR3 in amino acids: CASSFRGGDEQFF. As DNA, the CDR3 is TGCGCCAGCAGCTTTCGTGGGGGGGATGAGCAGTTCTTC.